The source of this T cell receptor beta chain is a study of glioma-infiltrating T cells after dendritic cell vaccination. Turning to the study itself: Between the early 2000s and the early 2010s, patients got autologous tumor lysate-pulsed dendritic cell vaccines.

The germline CDR1 and CDR2 sequences are MNHEY and SVGAGI. This CDR3 contains 14 residues. Between the trimmed V and J ends, which lost 6 bases and 1 base, there was a span of 12 bases. Patients had residual fresh-frozen tumor tissue and more than two years of survival data. Here immunoSEQ multiplex PCR was the method, and the copy in TCRdb shows in-frame clones only, minus some. The table has roughly 100,000 clones, approximately 80% seen once. This clone was counted a single time. The chain combines TRBV6-5 with TRBJ2-5; no clear D. Here the sequenced sample was blood, taken before dendritic cell vaccination. This TCR was recovered from a human donor with glioblastoma. The CDR3 here is CASRRIAVQETQYF. CDR3 DNA sequence: TGTGCCAGCAGGCGAATAGCCGTCCAAGAGACCCAGTACTTC.